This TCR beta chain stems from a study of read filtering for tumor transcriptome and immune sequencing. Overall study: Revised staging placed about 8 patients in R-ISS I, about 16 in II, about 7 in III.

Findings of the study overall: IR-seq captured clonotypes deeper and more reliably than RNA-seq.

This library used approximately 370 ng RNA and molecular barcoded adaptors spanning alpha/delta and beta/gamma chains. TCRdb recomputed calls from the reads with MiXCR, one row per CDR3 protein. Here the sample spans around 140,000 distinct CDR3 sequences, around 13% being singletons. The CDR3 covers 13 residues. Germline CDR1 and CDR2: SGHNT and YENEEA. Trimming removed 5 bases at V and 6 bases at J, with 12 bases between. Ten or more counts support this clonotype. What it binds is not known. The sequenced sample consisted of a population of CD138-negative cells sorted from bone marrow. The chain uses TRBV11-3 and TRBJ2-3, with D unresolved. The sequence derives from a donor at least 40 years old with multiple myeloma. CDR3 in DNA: TGTGCCAGCAGCCATCCTCTCCGGGATACGCAGTATTTT. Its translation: CASSHPLRDTQYF.